The 25 T cell receptor beta chains below come from one sample, sequenced in a study of T cells in Graves' hyperthyroidism and ophthalmopathy. TCR beta CDR3 regions were amplified from RNA transcripts. The HTBI primer set was used in a first-round RT-PCR of the TCR CDR3. TCRdb reprocessed the multiplex PCR reads via MiXCR and lists one record per CDR3 protein. Of about 460,000 distinct CDR3 sequences in the sample, 22% were seen once. Specimen: blood. These receptors came from a woman in her 70s with Graves' ophthalmopathy.

With respect to this clonotype: A single base separates this from a much larger clone, so it may be a read error. This chain links TRBV28 with TRBJ1-5; no clear D gene. CDR1 is MDHEN, CDR2 SYDVKM, per germline. This CDR3 is 13 amino acids long. The CDR3 region has the DNA TGTGCCAGCAGTTTTGTGAAGCTTCAGCTCCAGCATTTT. This sequence encodes CASSFVKLQLQHF.

This clonotype was detected ten times or more. This chain joins TRBV2 and TRBJ1-1; D remains ambiguous. This CDR3 is built from 15 residues. The germline gives CDR1 SNHLY, CDR2 FYNNEI. Trimming left V 2 bases short and J 5 bases short, with 15 bases between. CDR3 sequence: CASSERGVGGTEAFF. In DNA form, the CDR3 reads TGTGCCAGCAGTGAACGGGGAGTCGGAGGTACTGAAGCTTTCTTT.

This clonotype has ten or more counts. The V call is TRBV27, the J call TRBJ2-1, with 8 bases fitting TRBD2. J gave up 4 bases and V 6 bases, and 11 bases lay outside the gene matches. CDR3 size: 16 residues. Germline CDR1 and CDR2: MNHEY and SMNVEV (reference sequence). The CDR3 region is CASSKGSLAGYNEQFF. The CDR3 region has the DNA TGTGCCAGCAGCAAAGGGAGTCTAGCGGGTTACAATGAGCAGTTCTTC.

In this sample, this clonotype turned up many times. V gene TRBV28 combines with J gene TRBJ2-3; D perhaps matches TRBD1 (5 bases). CDR3 length: 14 amino acids. CDR1 is MDHEN, CDR2 SYDVKM, per germline. Trimming took off 4 bases at V and 4 bases at J, with 12 bases between the two ends. The CDR3 nucleotides are TGTGCCAGCAGTTCAGGGCAGACGGCAGATACGCAGTATTTT. Its translation is CASSSGQTADTQYF.

This chain joins TRBV24-1 and TRBJ1-3; D gene unclear. The CDR3 consists of 16 residues. With 3 bases removed from V and 0 bases from J, the gap between germline ends came to 11 bases. CDR1 is KGHDR, CDR2 SFDVKD, per germline. CDR3 in amino acids: CATSDPTGPSGNTIYF. CDR3 sequence (DNA): TGTGCCACCAGTGATCCGACGGGCCCCTCTGGAAACACCATATATTTT.

This clonotype was seen a handful of times. The chain uses TRBV2 and TRBJ1-5, with D unresolved. Germline CDR1 and CDR2: SNHLY and FYNNEI. Trimming stripped 4 bases from V and 3 bases from J, with 7 bases between. The CDR3 is 13 residues long. This CDR3 reads CASSGRYNQPQHF. The DNA for the CDR3 is TGTGCCAGCAGTGGACGGTACAATCAGCCCCAGCATTTT.

This clonotype has more than one count but fewer than ten. The chain is built from TRBV6-6 and TRBJ2-7; D tentatively fits TRBD1 or TRBD2 (5 bases each). The V gene's germline CDR1 is MNHNY and CDR2 SVGAGI (reference sequence). This CDR3 spans 14 amino acids. V was cut by 0 bases and J by 2 bases, with 8 bases left in between. CDR3 in amino acids: CASSYSVGAYEQYF. The CDR3 coding sequence is TGTGCCAGCAGTTACTCTGTGGGGGCCTACGAGCAGTACTTC.

This clonotype was counted many times. The chain carries TRBV2 and TRBJ2-3, with TRBD1 matching over 7 bases. Per the germline V gene, CDR1 is SNHLY and CDR2 is FYNNEI. V shed 8 bases, J shed 7 bases, and the junction held 12 bases outside the gene matches. This CDR3 is 14 amino acids long. The CDR3 region has the DNA TGTGCCAGCCATTCAAACAGGGGAAGTTATACGCAGTATTTT. The encoded protein is CASHSNRGSYTQYF. The complete variable domain, with remaining parts taken from reference TRBV2 and TRBJ2-3, reads EPEVTQTPSHQVTQMGQEVILRCVPISNHLYFYWYRQILGQKVEFLVSFYNNEISEKSEIFDDQFSVERPDGSNFTLKIRSTKLEDSAMYFCASHSNRGSYTQYFGPGTRLTVL.

This clonotype was recorded a few times. CDR3 in DNA: TGCGCCAGCAGTGAGGCCAATACCTACGAGCAGTACTTC. It yields the protein CASSEANTYEQYF. J is TRBJ2-7 and V is TRBV10-1; D is ambiguous. Germline lookup yields CDR1 WNHNN and CDR2 SYGVQD (reference sequence). This CDR3 contains 13 residues. With 2 bases removed from V and 2 bases from J, the gap between germline ends came to 7 bases.

This chain joins TRBV6-1 and TRBJ1-6; unclear D gene. Trimming took off 7 bases at V and 7 bases at J, with 5 bases between the two ends. This CDR3 region has 11 residues. Germline V gives CDR1 MNHNS, CDR2 SASEGT. The CDR3 protein is CASNINSPLHF. The CDR3 nucleotides are TGTGCCAGCAACATAAATTCACCCCTCCACTTT.

This clonotype was seen more than once but under ten times. The chain combines TRBV27 with TRBJ1-2, with 8 bases lining up with TRBD1. The CDR3 contains 16 residues. V was clipped by 5 bases and J by 8 bases; unmatched bases: 16. Per the germline V gene, CDR1 is MNHEY and CDR2 is SMNVEV (reference sequence). This CDR3 reads CASSAGQGRVSEGYTF. The CDR3 DNA reads TGTGCCAGCAGTGCAGGACAGGGAAGGGTTTCGGAAGGCTACACCTTC.

This clonotype was detected only a few times. This chain uses TRBV3-1 with TRBJ1-5; D gene uncertain. Trimming cost V 0 bases and J 4 bases, with 10 bases left between them. The CDR3 spans 15 residues. Germline V CDR1 and CDR2: LGHDT, YNNKEL (reference sequence). The CDR3: CASSQDHAGNQPQHF. The CDR3 DNA is TGTGCCAGCAGCCAAGATCACGCAGGTAATCAGCCCCAGCATTTT. Variable domain in full (rest from reference TRBV3-1 and TRBJ1-5): DTAVSQTPKYLVTQMGNDKSIKCEQNLGHDTMYWYKQDSKKFLKIMFSYNNKELIINETVPNRFSPKSPDKAHLNLHINSLELGDSAVYFCASSQDHAGNQPQHFGDGTRLSIL.

At least ten counts were recorded for this clonotype. CDR3 amino acids: CASTPGTVNTEAFF. The CDR3 DNA reads as TGTGCCAGCACCCCTGGGACAGTGAACACTGAAGCTTTCTTT. This rearrangement joins TRBV28 to TRBJ1-1; TRBD1 aligns across 7 bases. V trimming: 7 bases; J trimming: 0 bases; junction bases outside the gene matches: 5. The CDR3 is 14 residues long. Germline V gene data show CDR1 as MDHEN and CDR2 as SYDVKM.

CDR3 sequence: CASSPQGSGQPQHF. The CDR3 nucleotides read TGCGCCAGCAGCCCACAGGGGAGTGGTCAGCCCCAGCATTTT. V is TRBV5-1 and J is TRBJ1-5; the match to TRBD1 covers 7 bases. The CDR3 consists of 14 residues. Looked up from germline, CDR1 is SGHRS and CDR2 is YFSETQ. V lost 4 bases to trimming and J lost 6 bases; unmatched junction nucleotides: 7.

This clonotype was seen ten or more times. This chain links TRBV6-2 or TRBV6-3 with TRBJ2-7, with a possible D match to TRBD2 (6 bases). Trimming took off 7 bases at V and 3 bases at J, with 19 bases between the two ends. This CDR3 region has 15 residues. Per the germline V gene, CDR1 is MNHEY and CDR2 is SVGEGT. As DNA, the CDR3 is TGTGCCAGCAAAAAAAGCGGTGGCGGGGTCTACGAGCAGTACTTC. Amino acids: CASKKSGGGVYEQYF.

This clonotype was counted only a few times. The genes are TRBV10-3 and TRBJ1-1, with a weak D call TRBD1 (6 bases). CDR1 is ENHRY and CDR2 is SYGVKD in the germline V gene. V was trimmed by 7 bases and J by 4 bases, leaving 19 bases between them. The CDR3 is 15 amino acids. The CDR3 here is CAITPTTGLGTEAFF. The DNA for the CDR3 is TGTGCCATCACCCCGACGACAGGCTTGGGCACTGAAGCTTTCTTT.

The rearrangement links TRBV15 to TRBJ1-1; possible D gene TRBD1, 6 bases. CDR1 is LNHNV and CDR2 is YYDKDF in the germline V gene (reference sequence). This CDR3 comprises 14 residues. Trimming stripped 5 bases from V and 10 bases from J, with 20 bases between. This CDR3 is CATSEKGGDFSAFF. CDR3 in DNA: TGTGCCACCAGCGAAAAAGGGGGGGATTTTTCAGCTTTCTTT.

The V and J genes are TRBV15 and TRBJ2-2, with D tentatively TRBD1 or TRBD2 (5 bases each). From germline, CDR1 is LNHNV and CDR2 YYDKDF (reference sequence). The V end was cut by 6 bases, the J end by 3 bases, with 11 bases between. CDR3 length: 14 amino acids. The CDR3 sequence is CATRGTAYTGELFF. CDR3 DNA sequence: TGTGCCACCAGGGGGACGGCGTACACCGGGGAGCTGTTTTTT.

This chain uses TRBV18 with TRBJ1-6; D remains unclear. V was cut by 2 bases and J by 7 bases, with 6 bases left in between. This CDR3 has 13 residues. The germline CDR1 and CDR2 sequences are KGHSH and LQKENI. The CDR3 reads CASSPGRNSPLHF. In DNA, the CDR3 is TGTGCCAGCTCACCAGGCAGGAATTCACCCCTCCACTTT.

The chain links TRBV2 to TRBJ1-6, with 7 bases lining up with TRBD1. The CDR3 sequence is 14 residues long. Germline assignment: CDR1 SNHLY and CDR2 FYNNEI. Trimming took 6 bases from V and 9 from J; bases not matched to a gene: 8. This CDR3 reads CASREPQGPSPLHF. The CDR3 nucleotides are TGTGCCAGCAGGGAACCACAGGGGCCTTCACCCCTCCACTTT.

This clonotype was detected only once. The chain is built from TRBV19 and TRBJ2-3; 8 bases are a match to TRBD1. The CDR3 is made up of 15 amino acids. Germline CDR1 and CDR2: LNHDA and SQIVND (reference sequence). Trimming took 4 bases from V and 3 from J; bases not matched to a gene: 6. CDR3 coding DNA: TGTGCCAGTAGTACCCACAGGGGGGATACAGATACGCAGTATTTT. Translated: CASSTHRGDTDTQYF.

The chain employs TRBV30 and TRBJ1-1, with TRBD1 matching 8 bases. Germline V lookup: CDR1 GTSNPN, CDR2 SVGIG (reference sequence). This CDR3 has 12 amino acids. Trimming removed 1 base from V and 7 bases from J; junction bases left unmatched: 2. The CDR3 loop reads CAWSDGTGEAFF. The CDR3 DNA follows: TGTGCCTGGAGTGACGGGACAGGTGAAGCTTTCTTT.

The gene calls are TRBV28 and TRBJ1-2; 12 bases are a match to TRBD1. CDR1 and CDR2 from the germline V gene are MDHEN and SYDVKM. The CDR3 length is 18 residues. V dropped 5 bases and J dropped 5; count of bases not matched to a gene: 15. The CDR3 DNA reads as TGTGCCAGCAGTCCGGCCGGGACAGGGGGCTTTTTGCGGTATGGCTACACCTTC. It encodes CASSPAGTGGFLRYGYTF.

The chain has TRBV7-2 and TRBJ2-3, with D possibly TRBD1 on 5 matching bases. Per the germline V gene, CDR1 is SGHTA and CDR2 is FQGNSA. The CDR3 sequence is 15 residues long. V lost 5 bases and J 0 bases, leaving 12 bases between the germline ends. This CDR3 reads CASSRQTLSTDTQYF. In DNA, the CDR3 is TGTGCCAGCAGCCGACAGACCCTCAGCACAGATACGCAGTATTTT. The full variable domain, its missing parts supplied by reference TRBV7-2 and TRBJ2-3, is GAGVSQSPSNKVTEKGKDVELRCDPISGHTALYWYRQSLGQGLEFLIYFQGNSAPDKSGLPSDRFSAERTGGSVSTLTIQRTQQEDSAVYLCASSRQTLSTDTQYFGPGTRLTVL.

This clonotype was observed a handful of times. The genes are TRBV15 and TRBJ2-3; D unclear. V lost 3 bases and J 0 bases, leaving 4 bases between the germline ends. Germline V gene lookup returns CDR1 LNHNV and CDR2 YYDKDF (reference sequence). The CDR3 covers 13 residues. CDR3 sequence: CATSSGSTDTQYF. For the CDR3, the DNA is TGTGCCACCAGCAGCGGGAGCACAGATACGCAGTATTTT. The whole variable domain, remainder taken from reference TRBV15 and TRBJ2-3, is DAMVIQNPRYQVTQFGKPVTLSCSQTLNHNVMYWYQQKSSQAPKLLFHYYDKDFNNEADTPDNFQSRRPNTSFCFLDIRSPGLGDTAMYLCATSSGSTDTQYFGPGTRLTVL.